This TCR beta chain was captured by sequencing in a study of T cell repertoires in cytomegalovirus infection. Study as a whole: Signatures in public TCR beta sequences pointed to both CMV infection and matching HLA type. Study findings and constraints: Public TCR beta family frequency separated CMV-and-HLA carriers, including in an independent cohort. What dominated the ex vivo response were HLA-C-restricted CMV-specific TCR beta clonotypes.

CDR1 is SGHAT and CDR2 is FQNNGV in the germline V gene. With 0 bases removed from V and 8 bases from J, the gap between germline ends came to 13 bases. The CDR3 is 14 residues long. MiXCR was run by TCRdb on the reads, yielding one entry per CDR3 protein. The sample consists of hundreds of thousands of distinct CDR3 sequences, approximately 34% of them appearing once. In the case of this clonotype: What it recognizes is unknown.

The TCR sequence derives from a human donor in good health (CMV status not recorded). Some clones in this sample may be carry-over from other donors' samples. This rearrangement joins TRBV11-2 to TRBJ1-2, with D unresolved. Sequenced: PBMCs. CDR3 in DNA: TGTGCCAGCAGCTTAGATCGCTATGGGGTCGGCTACACCTTC. Protein product: CASSLDRYGVGYTF.